The clone carrying this T cell receptor beta chain has just a few counts. Antigen specificity is unknown. CDR3 length: 15 residues. Germline CDR1 SGHVS, CDR2 FQNEAQ. After removal of 5 bases from V and 5 bases from J, the junction contained 8 bases not matched to a gene. The entirety of the isolated RNA underwent reverse transcription, so expressed TCRB transcripts were sequenced. TCRdb's table, derived via immunoSEQ multiplex PCR, lists solely in-frame clones and lacks some. The sample shows more than 200,000 clones, around 16% of them seen only once. The sample belongs to a study of beta chain features in type 1 diabetes. Study-wide results and caveats: Among patients with Type 1 diabetes, TCRB CDR3s were moderately but significantly shorter in every one of the four CD4+ subsets.

This TCR came from a man aged 25-45 years with type 1 diabetes. The sample consisted of naive CD4+ T cells from blood. V is TRBV7-8 and J is TRBJ2-5; 10 positions agree with TRBD1. CDR3 DNA: TGTGCCAGCAGCCCCGACAGGGGGCGCCGGGAGACCCAGTACTTC. Its translation is CASSPDRGRRETQYF.